This T cell receptor (beta chain) was identified in a study of T cell repertoires in cytomegalovirus infection. The CDR3 spans 15 residues. V lost 4 bases and J lost 6; bases outside the gene matches: 7. Germline V gene sequence: CDR1 LGHNA, CDR2 YNFKEQ. Points on this clonotype: Its specificity is unknown.

TCRdb itself ran the reads through MiXCR, one entry per CDR3 protein. Here the sample spans hundreds of thousands of distinct CDR3 sequences, about 33% being singletons. This chain uses TRBV4-2 with TRBJ2-1; 9 bases are shared with TRBD2. This receptor was obtained from a human donor in good health (CMV status not recorded). Some clones in this sample may be carry-over from other donors' samples. This specimen consisted of cultured PBMCs, obtained from culture after CMV antigen stimulation. The CDR3: CASSPSGGRANEQFF. The CDR3 DNA reads TGTGCCAGCAGCCCCTCCGGCGGGAGGGCCAATGAGCAGTTCTTC.